The TCR beta chain under discussion was sequenced for a study of cytomegalovirus exposure and HLA in healthy donors. Study findings and constraints: The authors enumerated over 150 TCR beta chains as linked to cytomegalovirus.

The CDR3 covers 14 residues. The V gene lost 1 base and the J gene lost 5 bases, with 9 bases spanning the gap. CDR1 and CDR2 (germline): MNHNS, SASEGT. For this clone: The antigen remains unidentified.

Using immunoSEQ multiplex PCR, the repertoire was profiled, and TCRdb retains in-frame clones only, with some absent. This sample has under 250,000 clones, with 85% to 95% found just once. The sequence derives from a woman aged 18-29 years in good health and CMV-seronegative. The sequenced sample consisted of PBMCs. J is TRBJ2-1 and V is TRBV6-1; TRBD1 is a possible D gene (5 bases). The CDR3 is CASSEVGQNNEQFF. In DNA form, the CDR3 reads TGTGCCAGCAGTGAAGTGGGGCAGAACAATGAGCAGTTCTTC.